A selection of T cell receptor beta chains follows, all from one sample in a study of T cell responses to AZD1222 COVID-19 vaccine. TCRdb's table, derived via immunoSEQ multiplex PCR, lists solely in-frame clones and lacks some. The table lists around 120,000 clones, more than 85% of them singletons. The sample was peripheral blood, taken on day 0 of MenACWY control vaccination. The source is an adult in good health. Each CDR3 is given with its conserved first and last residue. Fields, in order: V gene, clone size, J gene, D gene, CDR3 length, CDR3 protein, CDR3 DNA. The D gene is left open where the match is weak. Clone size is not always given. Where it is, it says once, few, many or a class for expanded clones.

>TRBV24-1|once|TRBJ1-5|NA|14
CATSGRVSNQPQHF
TGTGCCACCAGTGGCAGGGTCAGCAATCAGCCCCAGCATTTT
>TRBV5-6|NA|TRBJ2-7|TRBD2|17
CASRTFRTSGSSYEQYF
TGTGCCAGCAGAACTTTCAGGACTAGCGGGAGCTCCTACGAGCAGTACTTC
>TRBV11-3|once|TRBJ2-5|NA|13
CASSRQSQETQYF
TGTGCCAGCAGCCGACAGTCCCAAGAGACCCAGTACTTC
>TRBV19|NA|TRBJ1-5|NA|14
CASSIAGVNQPQHF
TGTGCCAGTAGTATTGCAGGGGTCAATCAGCCCCAGCATTTT
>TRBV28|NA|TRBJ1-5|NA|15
CASSLSGGNNQPQHF
TGTGCCAGCAGTTTATCGGGGGGCAACAATCAGCCCCAGCATTTT
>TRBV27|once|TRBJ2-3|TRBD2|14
CASSWGLAPDTQYF
TGTGCCAGCAGTTGGGGACTAGCTCCAGATACGCAGTATTTT
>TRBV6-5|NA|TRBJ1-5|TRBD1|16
CASSYGPTGVNQPQHF
TGTGCCAGCAGTTACGGCCCCACAGGGGTCAATCAGCCCCAGCATTTT
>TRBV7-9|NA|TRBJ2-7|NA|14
CASSERRSAYEQYF
TGTGCCAGCAGCGAACGACGAAGTGCCTACGAGCAGTACTTC
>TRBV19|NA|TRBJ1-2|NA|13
CASSIETAYGYTF
TGTGCCAGTAGTATCGAGACAGCCTATGGCTACACCTTC
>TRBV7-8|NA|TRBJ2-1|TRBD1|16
CASSRGTGKNLDEQFF
TGTGCCAGCAGCCGAGGGACAGGGAAAAATTTGGATGAGCAGTTCTTC
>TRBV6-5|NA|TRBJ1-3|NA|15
CASSYGGAAGNTIYF
TGTGCCAGCAGTTACGGGGGGGCGGCTGGAAACACCATATATTTT
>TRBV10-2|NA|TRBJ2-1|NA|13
CATNDRVRNEQFF
TGCGCCACCAATGATAGGGTCCGGAATGAGCAGTTCTTC
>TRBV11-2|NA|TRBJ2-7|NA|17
CASSLDPSVGFAYEQYF
TGTGCCAGCAGCTTAGATCCTAGCGTCGGATTCGCCTACGAGCAGTACTTC
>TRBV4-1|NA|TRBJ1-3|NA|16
CASSPVGRVRGNTIYF
TGCGCCAGCAGCCCTGTGGGCAGGGTGAGAGGAAACACCATATATTTT
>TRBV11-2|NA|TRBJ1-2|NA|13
CASSSIGGLGYTF
TGTGCCAGCAGCTCCATTGGGGGGCTTGGCTACACCTTC
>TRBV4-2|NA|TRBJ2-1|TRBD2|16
CASSQEASGSYNEQFF
TGTGCCAGCAGCCAAGAGGCGAGCGGGAGTTACAATGAGCAGTTCTTC
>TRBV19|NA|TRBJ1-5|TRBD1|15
CASTRAPRDSQPQHF
TGTGCCAGCACCCGAGCTCCCCGGGACAGCCAGCCCCAGCATTTT
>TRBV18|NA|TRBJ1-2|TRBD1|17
CASSPPVAAGGGYGYTF
TGTGCCAGCTCACCACCGGTGGCGGCAGGGGGCGGCTATGGCTACACCTTC
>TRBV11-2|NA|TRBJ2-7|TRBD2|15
CASSLEAGDTYEQYF
TGTGCCAGCAGCTTAGAAGCGGGAGATACCTACGAGCAGTACTTC
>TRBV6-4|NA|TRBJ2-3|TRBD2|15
CASSDGGRETDTQYF
TGTGCCAGCAGTGACGGCGGGAGGGAGACAGATACGCAGTATTTT
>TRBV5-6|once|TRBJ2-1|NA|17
CASSLKPGHVSYNEQFF
TGTGCCAGCAGCCTTAAACCGGGACACGTATCCTACAATGAGCAGTTCTTC
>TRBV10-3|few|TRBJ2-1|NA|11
CAIRAHNEQFF
TGTGCCATCAGAGCTCACAATGAGCAGTTCTTC
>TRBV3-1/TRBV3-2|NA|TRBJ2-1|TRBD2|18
CASSRGGGRALAYNEQFF
TGTGCCAGCAGCCGGGGTGGCGGGAGGGCCTTAGCCTACAATGAGCAGTTCTTC
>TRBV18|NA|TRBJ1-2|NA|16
CASSPPMMGRAYGYTF
TGTGCCAGCTCACCACCGATGATGGGGCGCGCTTATGGCTACACCTTC
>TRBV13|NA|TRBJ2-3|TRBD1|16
CASSLFRDRGTDTQYF
TGTGCCAGCAGCTTATTCCGGGACAGGGGGACAGATACGCAGTATTTT
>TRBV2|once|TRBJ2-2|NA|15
CASSEEGVYTGELFF
TGTGCCAGCAGTGAAGAGGGTGTATACACCGGGGAGCTGTTTTTT
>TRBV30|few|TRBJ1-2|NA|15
CAWSVPVSWSYGYTF
TGTGCCTGGAGTGTACCTGTCAGTTGGAGCTATGGCTACACCTTC
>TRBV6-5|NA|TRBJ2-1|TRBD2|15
CASSYSGLPYNEQFF
TGTGCCAGCAGTTACTCGGGACTACCTTACAATGAGCAGTTCTTC
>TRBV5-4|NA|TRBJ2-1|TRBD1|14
CASSDRDRYNEQFF
TGTGCCAGCAGCGACAGGGACAGGTACAATGAGCAGTTCTTC
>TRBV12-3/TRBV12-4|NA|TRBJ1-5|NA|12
CASSLPPKPQHF
TGTGCCAGCAGCCTCCCTCCCAAGCCCCAGCATTTT
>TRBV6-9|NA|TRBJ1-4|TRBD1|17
CASSCTDRGKTNEKLFF
TGTGCCAGCAGTTGCACAGACAGGGGAAAAACTAATGAAAAACTGTTTTTT